The T cell receptor (beta chain) described here comes from a study of OX40 agonist ivuxolimab in advanced cancers. On the study more broadly: Patients were treated with intravenous ivuxolimab, dosed at 0.01 to 10 mg/kg and infused every 2 weeks.

Repertoires were generated with immunoSEQ multiplex PCR, while TCRdb's copy carries only in-frame clones and drops some. The sample includes 55,000 to 65,000 clones, 85% of them seen just once. The germline gives CDR1 MDHEN, CDR2 SYDVKM. The ends were cut back, 7 bases at V and 2 bases at J, with 11 bases in the middle. The CDR3 consists of 13 residues. The sequence was obtained from an adult with an advanced solid tumor such as melanoma, head and neck, liver or kidney cancer. The chain couples TRBV28 to TRBJ1-2; no reliable D call. Sample: CD4+ or CD8+ T cells sorted from blood, taken in a trial of the OX40 agonist ivuxolimab. The CDR3 loop is CASIGRANYGYTF. The CDR3 DNA sequence: TGTGCCAGCATTGGGCGGGCAAACTATGGCTACACCTTC.